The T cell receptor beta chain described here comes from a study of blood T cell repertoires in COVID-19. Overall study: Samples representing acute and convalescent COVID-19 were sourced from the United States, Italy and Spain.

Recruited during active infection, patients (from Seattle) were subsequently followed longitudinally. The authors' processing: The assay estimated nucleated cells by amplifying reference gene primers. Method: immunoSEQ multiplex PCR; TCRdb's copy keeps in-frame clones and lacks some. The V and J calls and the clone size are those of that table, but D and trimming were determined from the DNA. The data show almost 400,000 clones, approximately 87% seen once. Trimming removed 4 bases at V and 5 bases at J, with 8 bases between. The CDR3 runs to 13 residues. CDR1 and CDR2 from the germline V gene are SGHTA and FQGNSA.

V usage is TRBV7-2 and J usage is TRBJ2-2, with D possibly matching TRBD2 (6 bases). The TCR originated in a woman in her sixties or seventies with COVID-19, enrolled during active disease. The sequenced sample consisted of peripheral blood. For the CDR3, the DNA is TGTGCCAGCAGCTCCGCGGGGACCGGGGAGCTGTTTTTT. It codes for CASSSAGTGELFF.